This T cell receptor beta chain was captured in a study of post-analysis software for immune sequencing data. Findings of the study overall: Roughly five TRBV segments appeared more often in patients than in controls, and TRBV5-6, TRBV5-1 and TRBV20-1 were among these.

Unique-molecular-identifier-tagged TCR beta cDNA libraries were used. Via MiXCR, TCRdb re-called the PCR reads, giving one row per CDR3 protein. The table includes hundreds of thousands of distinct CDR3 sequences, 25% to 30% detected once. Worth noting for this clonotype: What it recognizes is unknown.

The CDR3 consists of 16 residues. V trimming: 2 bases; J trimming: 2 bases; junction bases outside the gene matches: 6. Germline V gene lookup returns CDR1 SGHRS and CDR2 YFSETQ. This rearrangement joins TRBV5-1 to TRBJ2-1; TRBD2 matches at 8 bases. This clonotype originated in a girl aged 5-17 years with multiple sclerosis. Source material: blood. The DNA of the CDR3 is TGCGCCAGCAGCTTCACTAGCGGCCTGACCTACAATGAGCAGTTCTTC. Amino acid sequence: CASSFTSGLTYNEQFF.